Following are 25 T cell receptor beta chains from one sample sequenced in a study of glioma-infiltrating T cells. TCR alpha and beta CDR3 regions were amplified from RNA using iRepertoire nested multiplex PCR. Via MiXCR, TCRdb re-called the multiplex PCR reads, giving one row per CDR3 protein. This sample has some 22,000 distinct CDR3 sequences, with approximately 25% found just once. Source material: glioma tissue, nonneoplastic brain tissue, or PBMCs (not recorded which). The receptors were gathered from a human donor with low-grade glioma or glioblastoma, undergoing nonglioma brain surgery, or in good health (not recorded which).

This clonotype showed up many times. This sequence joins TRBV7-2 and TRBJ1-5; D is ambiguous. CDR1 and CDR2 from the germline V gene are SGHTA and FQGNSA. With 1 base removed from V and 9 bases from J, the gap between germline ends came to 7 bases. The CDR3 covers 12 residues. The DNA of the CDR3 is TGTGCCAGCAGCTTAGTCCTAGGGCCCCAGCATTTT. It codes for CASSLVLGPQHF.

This clonotype appeared many times. This rearrangement joins TRBV6-1 to TRBJ1-2; TRBD1 aligns across 7 bases. The junction had 1 base not matched to a gene; V was cut back by 5 bases and J by 4 bases. The CDR3 runs to 12 residues. The V gene's germline CDR1 is MNHNS and CDR2 SASEGT. The CDR3 coding sequence is TGTGCCAGCAGTAGACAGGGCTATGGCTACACCTTC. Protein sequence: CASSRQGYGYTF.

In its sample, this clonotype is medium-sized. The rearrangement links TRBV6-2 or TRBV6-3 to TRBJ1-1, with D uncertain. Germline CDR1 and CDR2: MNHEY and SVGEGT. The V end lost 2 bases, the J end lost 10 bases, and 14 bases lay between the germline ends. This CDR3 is built from 13 residues. CDR3 residues: CASSYGSLSGAFF. CDR3 bases: TGTGCCAGCAGTTACGGCAGCCTCTCTGGAGCTTTCTTT.

Regarding this clonotype: It may be a read error: a sequence one base away is much more abundant. The chain combines TRBV7-4 with TRBJ1-5; unclear D gene. The CDR3 sequence is 13 residues long. The V gene's germline CDR1 is SGHVT and CDR2 SQSDAQ. CDR3 nucleotide sequence: TGTGCCCGCAGCTTAGGTCCTAATCAGCCCCAGCATTTT. It encodes CARSLGPNQPQHF.

This chain connects TRBV7-3 to TRBJ1-2; 8 bases match TRBD1. From germline, CDR1 is SGHTA and CDR2 FQGTGA. CDR3 size: 13 residues. V lost 3 bases, J lost 4 bases, and 1 base stayed unmatched. CDR3 residues: CASSLDRAYGYTF. The CDR3 region has the DNA TGTGCCAGCAGCTTGGACAGGGCCTATGGCTACACCTTC.

Many counts were recorded for this clonotype. V usage is TRBV6-1 and J usage is TRBJ2-5; D may correspond to TRBD1 or TRBD2 (5 bases each). The CDR3 is 16 amino acids. With 4 bases removed from V and 4 bases from J, the gap between germline ends came to 19 bases. Germline values: CDR1 MNHNS, CDR2 SASEGT. CDR3 nucleotides: TGTGCCAGCAGTGGGGGGTTGAGGGCGCCAGTAGAGACCCAGTACTTC. It codes for CASSGGLRAPVETQYF.

By share, this clonotype ranks as medium-sized (0.01 to 0.1%). The rearrangement joins TRBV27 to TRBJ2-7, with 8 positions matching TRBD2. CDR1 and CDR2 (germline): MNHEY, SMNVEV (reference sequence). CDR3 length: 15 residues. The V gene end was trimmed by 8 bases and the J gene end by 0 bases; junction bases not matched to a gene: 9. CDR3 nucleotides: TGTGCCAGCCGTCCGGGGGGGCCCAGCTCCTACGAGCAGTACTTC. Its protein product is CASRPGGPSSYEQYF.

On this clonotype itself: A single base separates this from a much larger clone, so it may be a read error. The chain uses TRBV28 and TRBJ2-7, with D possibly matching TRBD1 (6 bases). CDR3 length equals 16 residues. Germline V lookup: CDR1 MDHEN, CDR2 SYDVKM. V was trimmed by 5 bases and J by 2 bases, leaving 19 bases between them. The CDR3 region has the DNA TGTGCCAGCAGTATCTTCTACCCGGGACAAGCCTACGAGCAGTACTTC. This encodes CASSIFYPGQAYEQYF.

The chain is built from TRBV12-3 or TRBV12-4 and TRBJ2-2; D uncertain. This CDR3 is 12 amino acids long. Trimming took 1 base from V and 6 from J, leaving 3 bases between them. Here the CDR3 DNA reads TGTGCCAGCAGTTTAGTCCCCGGGGAGCTGTTTTTT. Its translation: CASSLVPGELFF.

With respect to this clonotype: The conserved phenylalanine or tryptophan normally closing the CDR3 is absent here, so this likely arose from a read error. The chain recombines TRBV28 with TRBJ2-5; 8 bases are a match to TRBD1. CDR1 MDHEN and CDR2 SYDVKM come from the germline V gene. The CDR3 consists of 14 residues. The CDR3 DNA reads as TGTACCAGCAGGTGGGACAGGCCTCGGGAGACCCAGTACTTA. As protein: CTSRWDRPRETQYL.

The chain employs TRBV7-9 and TRBJ2-7; TRBD1 aligns across 7 bases. The CDR3 is 14 residues long. The germline CDR1 and CDR2 sequences are SEHNR and FQNEAQ (reference sequence). The ends lost 11 bases at V and 2 bases at J; junction bases unmatched: 12. Here the CDR3 reads CAVLRDSSPYEQYF. The CDR3 nucleotides are TGTGCCGTCCTCCGGGACAGTTCCCCCTACGAGCAGTACTTC.

At least ten counts were recorded for this clonotype. This chain joins TRBV27 and TRBJ2-1, with 12 nucleotides matching TRBD2. There are 13 residues in the CDR3. Trimming cost V 3 bases and J 14 bases; bases outside gene matches: 5. The V gene's germline CDR1 is MNHEY and CDR2 SMNVEV (reference sequence). The CDR3 here is CASSFASGGAKFF. The CDR3 DNA is TGTGCCAGCAGTTTTGCTAGCGGGGGGGCAAAGTTCTTC.

Only a few counts were recorded for this clonotype. CDR3 sequence: CASRGELNTEAFF. CDR3 nucleotide sequence: TGTGCCAGCAGAGGTGAATTGAACACTGAAGCTTTCTTT. The chain links TRBV7-8 to TRBJ1-1; no clear D gene. Germline loops: CDR1 SGHVS, CDR2 FQNEAQ. The V gene lost 6 bases and the J gene lost 0 bases, with 8 bases spanning the gap. This CDR3 comprises 13 residues.

This CDR3 reads CASRAYPGTSSTGELFF. For the CDR3, the DNA is TGTGCCAGCAGGGCATACCCCGGGACTAGTAGCACCGGGGAGCTGTTTTTT. V gene TRBV6-4 combines with J gene TRBJ2-2; 8 bases agree with TRBD2. V was pared by 6 bases and J by 4 bases, with 13 bases of the junction left unmatched. The CDR3 is 17 amino acids. CDR1 and CDR2 (germline): MRHNA, SNTAGT.

This clonotype has a handful of counts. The V and J genes are TRBV6-2 or TRBV6-3 and TRBJ2-3; D remains ambiguous. CDR1 MNHEY and CDR2 SVGEGT come from the germline V gene. V lost 2 bases and J 0 bases, leaving 6 bases between the germline ends. The CDR3 totals 14 residues. CDR3 DNA sequence: TGTGCCAGCAGTTACGACACTAGCACAGATACGCAGTATTTT. It is translated as CASSYDTSTDTQYF.

This clonotype was counted many times. This sequence joins TRBV20-1 and TRBJ2-1; 8 bases are a match to TRBD2. The CDR3 has 14 amino acids. Per the germline V gene, CDR1 is DFQATT and CDR2 is SNEGSKA (reference sequence). The V segment lost 7 bases and the J segment 6 bases; nucleotides outside the gene matches: 11. CDR3 region: CSVLTGGRGNEQFF. CDR3 coding DNA: TGCAGTGTCCTAACGGGGGGGCGAGGCAATGAGCAGTTCTTC.

This clonotype was seen repeatedly, ten times or more. The chain employs TRBV6-1 and TRBJ1-1, with D perhaps matching TRBD1 (6 bases). CDR3 length equals 16 residues. The V and J ends lost 6 bases and 3 bases respectively, with 20 bases between them. In germline, CDR1 is MNHNS, CDR2 SASEGT. CDR3 DNA: TGTGCCAGCAGCCGGGACAACCAACCGGGGTACACTGAAGCTTTCTTT. Protein: CASSRDNQPGYTEAFF.

Notes on this clonotype: Since a much larger clone is just one base distant, this may be a read error. The J gene is TRBJ2-1, the V gene TRBV6-2 or TRBV6-3; 7 bases are a match to TRBD1. The length of the CDR3 is 14 residues. J lost 10 bases, V lost 6 bases, and 12 bases had no gene match. The V gene's germline CDR1 is MNHEY and CDR2 SVGEGT. The CDR3 sequence: CASSVEQGTYEQFF. Written as DNA, the CDR3 is TGTGCCAGCAGCGTAGAACAGGGGACCTACGAGCAGTTCTTC.

This clonotype was recorded many times. V and J are TRBV7-2 and TRBJ1-6; D is uncertain. CDR3 length equals 15 residues. Trimming pared 3 bases from V and 0 bases from J, leaving 6 bases between. Germline V gene sequence: CDR1 SGHTA, CDR2 FQGNSA. CDR3 bases: TGTGCCAGCAGCTTGAGAAGCTCCTATAATTCACCCCTCCACTTT. Translation: CASSLRSSYNSPLHF.

This sequence joins TRBV5-8 and TRBJ2-7, with TRBD1 matching over 9 bases. Trimming removed 2 bases from V and 5 bases from J; junction bases left unmatched: 5. The CDR3 extends over 14 amino acids. Germline values: CDR1 SGHTS, CDR2 YDEGEE. The CDR3 DNA follows: TGTGCCAGCAGCTTACAGGGGGCTGCCCACGAGCAGTACTTC. Translating gives CASSLQGAAHEQYF.

This clonotype has at least ten counts. The chain employs TRBV12-3 or TRBV12-4 and TRBJ2-5; D is possibly TRBD1 or TRBD2 (6 bases each). The CDR3 is 14 residues long. V was pared by 5 bases and J by 5 bases, with 15 bases between. CDR3 bases: TGTGCCAGCAGTCACCGGGGGCTCGGGGAGACCCAGTACTTC. Its protein product is CASSHRGLGETQYF.

The sample holds many counts of this clonotype. This chain links TRBV6-2 or TRBV6-3 with TRBJ2-7, with D possibly matching TRBD1 (6 bases). CDR1 and CDR2 (germline): MNHEY, SVGEGT. The CDR3 sequence is 13 residues long. Deletions cut 2 bases from V and 3 bases from J, with 8 bases between. The CDR3 coding sequence is TGTGCCAGCAGTTACCAGGGGCTCTACGAGCAGTACTTC. Its translation is CASSYQGLYEQYF.

The sample holds one count of this clonotype. Germline and junction disagree at one end, which may indicate a read error. The rearrangement links TRBV12-5 to TRBJ1-5; D gene unclear. Germline-derived CDR1 and CDR2 are LGHNT and FRNRAP. CDR3 size: 12 residues. The CDR3 DNA sequence: TGTGCTAGTGGTTTGACTGATCAGCCCCATCATTTT. Protein sequence: CASGLTDQPHHF.

By its share, this clonotype is medium-sized (0.01 to 0.1%). This rearrangement joins TRBV6-1 to TRBJ2-7, with D tentatively TRBD2 (6 bases). The CDR3 extends over 14 amino acids. The germline V gene has CDR1 MNHNS and CDR2 SASEGT. V was pared by 5 bases and J by 1 base, with 12 bases between. CDR3 coding DNA: TGTGCCAGCAGTCCCCGGGGGTCTTCCTACGAGCAGTACTTC. Its protein product is CASSPRGSSYEQYF.

Comment on this clonotype: A clone one base away is much larger, so this may be a read error. The gene calls are TRBV5-1 and TRBJ1-2; tentatively, D is TRBD1 (5 bases). The CDR3 extends over 15 amino acids. The germline V gene encodes CDR1 SGHRS and CDR2 YFSETQ. The CDR3 spells CASSLGPAGNYGCTF. CDR3 nucleotide sequence: TGCGCCAGCAGCTTGGGGCCCGCAGGGAACTATGGCTGCACCTTC.